This note documents a single T cell receptor (beta chain) sequence. Its specificity is not known. The sample carries other DNA sequences with the same CDR3. From germline, CDR1 is SGHRS and CDR2 YFSETQ. Trimming at V came to 5 bases and at J to 1 base, leaving 5 bases not matched to a gene. The CDR3 totals 14 residues. Libraries were prepared by immunoSEQ multiplex PCR; TCRdb keeps only in-frame clonotypes and omits some of them. The sample consists of some 220,000 clones, over 80% of them appearing once. The entry originates in a study of cytomegalovirus exposure and HLA in healthy donors. Study-level information: The 95 to 150 validation repertoires used a platform that matched the one used for the 666 first-cohort repertoires, as a later analysis reported. Overall study results and limits: Rare TCR sequences predominated, though certain public TCRs were found in many donors. As was reported, the classifier diagnosed cytomegalovirus status with high specificity and sensitivity. It was 150 to 200 TCR beta chains that were listed as cytomegalovirus-associated.

Sequencing was performed on PBMCs. This chain uses TRBV5-1 with TRBJ2-5, with 7 bases fitting TRBD2. The TCR was taken from a woman aged 18-35 years in good health and CMV-seronegative. This chain's CDR3 is CASRRASGQETQYF. The CDR3 coding sequence is TGCGCCAGCAGAAGGGCTAGCGGCCAAGAGACCCAGTACTTC.